This T cell receptor beta chain was identified in a study of T-cell reconstitution after alpha-beta-depleted transplantation in children. Unique molecular identifiers were incorporated during preparation of the TCRbeta library. TCRdb reprocessed the PCR reads with MiXCR, giving one entry per CDR3 protein. Here the sample spans 500,000 to 600,000 distinct CDR3 sequences, approximately 29% being singletons. The CDR3 is 15 residues long. Germline V CDR1 and CDR2: LGHNA, YSLEER. Unmatched junction bases numbered 3, after V lost 2 bases and J lost 3 bases. This TCR came from a human donor who donated a stem cell graft to a child with aplastic anemia. The chain has TRBV4-3 and TRBJ2-1; 8 bases are a match to TRBD1. The material was PBMCs from the stem cell graft donor, obtained from the stem cell graft. The CDR3: CASSQLTGDYNEQFF. DNA for the CDR3: TGCGCCAGCAGCCAACTGACAGGGGACTACAATGAGCAGTTCTTC.